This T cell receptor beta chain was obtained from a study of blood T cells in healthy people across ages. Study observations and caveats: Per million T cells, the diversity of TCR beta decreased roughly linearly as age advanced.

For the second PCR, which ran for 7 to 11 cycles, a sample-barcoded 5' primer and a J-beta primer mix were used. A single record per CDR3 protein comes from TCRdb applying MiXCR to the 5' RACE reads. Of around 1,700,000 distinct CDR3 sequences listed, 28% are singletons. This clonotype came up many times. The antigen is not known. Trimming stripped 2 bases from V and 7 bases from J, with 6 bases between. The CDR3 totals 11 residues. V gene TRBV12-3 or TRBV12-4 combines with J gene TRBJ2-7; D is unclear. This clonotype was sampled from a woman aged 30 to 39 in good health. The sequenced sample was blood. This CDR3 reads CASSLMGEQYF. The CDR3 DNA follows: TGTGCCAGCAGTTTAATGGGAGAGCAGTACTTC.